This entry is about one T cell receptor (beta chain). The V end was cut by 0 bases, the J end by 5 bases, with 13 bases between. The CDR3 loop spans 16 amino acids. Looked up from germline, CDR1 is LGHDT and CDR2 is YNNKEL (reference sequence). These data originate in a study of blood T cell repertoires in COVID-19. Profiled with immunoSEQ multiplex PCR; TCRdb holds only in-frame clones, not every one. The data hold about 270,000 clones, with about 90% observed a single time. The sample taken for sequencing was peripheral blood. This clonotype was obtained from a woman aged 25 to 39 with COVID-19, enrolled during active disease. The chain uses TRBV3-1 (or the pseudogene TRBV3-2) and TRBJ2-2, with D hard to call. CDR3 sequence reads: CASSQEGTGRTGELFF. The CDR3 nucleotides are TGTGCCAGCAGCCAAGAAGGCACGGGTCGGACCGGGGAGCTGTTTTTT.